Each of the 4 T cell receptor beta chains below was sequenced from the same sample in a study of tumor and adjacent non-tumor tissue in lung cancer. TCRbeta libraries were built with three rounds of nested PCR, modified from ARM-PCR. MiXCR, applied by TCRdb to the multiplex PCR reads, yields one record per CDR3 protein. The table shows approximately 140,000 distinct CDR3 sequences, with around 60% occurring only once. This sample's RNA came from whole unsorted tissue. Sequenced sample: lung tumor tissue. Every receptor here comes from a man aged 60-69 years with small cell lung cancer.

A note on this clonotype: This sequence may be a read error, since a much larger clone differs from it by one base. V is TRBV5-6 and J is TRBJ1-2; a weak D match, TRBD1 (6 bases). CDR1 is SGHDT and CDR2 is YYEEEE in the germline V gene. V was trimmed by 6 bases and J by 2 bases, leaving 11 bases between them. The CDR3 totals 13 residues. The CDR3 sequence: CASTTDSNYGYTF. The CDR3 DNA reads as TGTGCCAGCACCACGGACAGCAACTATGGCTACACCTTC. Filled out from reference TRBV5-6 and TRBJ1-2, the complete variable domain reads DAGVTQSPTHLIKTRGQQVTLRCSPKSGHDTVSWYQQALGQGPQFIFQYYEEEERQRGNFPDRFSGHQFPNYSSELNVNALLLGDSALYLCASTTDSNYGYTFGSGTRLTVV.

Note on this clonotype: Germline and junction disagree at one end, which may indicate a read error. This sequence joins TRBV29-1 and TRBJ1-4; the match to TRBD1 covers 10 bases. The germline gives CDR1 SQVTM, CDR2 ANQGSEA. The CDR3 contains 14 residues. The CDR3: CSAVRQGAGERLFF. CDR3 DNA sequence: TGCAGCGCCGTCAGACAGGGGGCGGGTGAAAGACTGTTTTTT.

With respect to this clonotype: Germline and junction disagree at one end, which may indicate a read error. The chain uses TRBV20-1 and TRBJ2-5; D is tentatively TRBD1 or TRBD2 (5 bases each). The CDR3 runs 13 residues. Germline values: CDR1 DFQATT, CDR2 SNEGSKA (reference sequence). As DNA, the CDR3 is TGCAGTGCTTATAGTGGGACCCAAGGGACCCAGTACTTC. It translates to CSAYSGTQGTQYF.

About this clonotype itself: An end of the junction differs from the germline gene, which may be a read error. This chain links TRBV29-1 with TRBJ2-3; TRBD2 matches at 7 bases. Germline V gene sequence: CDR1 SQVTM, CDR2 ANQGSEA. The CDR3 has 15 residues. The CDR3 sequence: CSVGVFGGSTDTHYF. The CDR3 DNA reads as TGCAGCGTTGGTGTCTTTGGCGGGAGCACGGATACGCACTATTTT.